Below are 30 T cell receptor beta chains sequenced from a single sample in a study of shared clonotypes between healthy human individuals. CD45RO negativity and positive selection for CCR7 defined naive CD8 cells, a population that excluded terminally differentiated effector memory CD45RA+ cells. TCRdb's copy holds only in-frame clones and misses some; the assay was immunoSEQ multiplex PCR. The sample has roughly 650,000 clones; about 96% are singletons. The sample was naive CD8+ T cells sorted from blood. The origin of the receptors is a woman aged 25 to 45 in good health.

J is TRBJ2-1 and V is TRBV10-3, with D maybe TRBD2 (6 bases). Germline CDR1 is ENHRY and CDR2 is SYGVKD. This CDR3 comprises 14 residues. Trimming took off 5 bases at V and 4 bases at J, with 12 bases between the two ends. CDR3 amino acids: CAISYGTDYNEQFF. The CDR3 nucleotides read TGTGCCATCAGTTACGGGACTGATTACAATGAGCAGTTCTTC.

CDR3 nucleotide sequence: TGTGCCAGCAGGGAAAGGGGCAACACTGAAGCTTTCTTT. Protein sequence: CASRERGNTEAFF. The rearrangement joins TRBV5-4 to TRBJ1-1; TRBD1 might be the D (5 bases). The V and J ends lost 5 bases and 2 bases respectively, with 10 bases between them. This CDR3 region has 13 residues. The germline V gene encodes CDR1 SGHNT and CDR2 YYREEE (reference sequence).

The chain uses TRBV30 and TRBJ2-1, with D possibly being TRBD2 (5 bases). This CDR3 has 14 residues. Germline V gives CDR1 GTSNPN, CDR2 SVGIG (reference sequence). V dropped 0 bases and J dropped 12 bases, with 18 bases sitting between them. This CDR3 is CAWSVGRFSLGQFF. CDR3 nucleotide sequence: TGTGCCTGGAGTGTGGGGAGATTCAGTCTTGGGCAGTTCTTC.

The V and J genes are TRBV27 and TRBJ1-1, with 9 bases lining up with TRBD1. V lost 6 bases, J lost 1 base, and 9 bases stayed unmatched. The V gene's germline CDR1 is MNHEY and CDR2 SMNVEV (reference sequence). CDR3 length: 16 residues. DNA for the CDR3: TGTGCCAGCAGACCCGGGCCGGGACAGGGGAACACTGAAGCTTTCTTT. Its translation is CASRPGPGQGNTEAFF.

The genes are TRBV11-2 and TRBJ2-6; no definite D call. From germline, CDR1 is SGHAT and CDR2 FQNNGV. V was shortened by 5 bases and J by 6 bases, with 5 bases between the two germline ends. The CDR3 consists of 12 residues. The CDR3 DNA reads TGTGCCAGCAGCCCCTCGGCCAACGTCCTGACTTTC. Amino acid sequence: CASSPSANVLTF.

The chain uses TRBV13 and TRBJ1-2, with D hard to call. The germline V gene encodes CDR1 PRHDT and CDR2 FYEKMQ (reference sequence). The CDR3 runs to 13 residues. The germline V and J ends were trimmed by 2 bases and 6 bases, with 10 bases remaining between them. CDR3 DNA: TGTGCCAGCAGCTTACAGGTGAGGGATGGCTACACCTTC. Translating it yields CASSLQVRDGYTF. Filled out from reference TRBV13 and TRBJ1-2, the complete variable domain reads AAGVIQSPRHLIKEKRETATLKCYPIPRHDTVYWYQQGPGQDPQFLISFYEKMQSDKGSIPDRFSAQQFSDYHSELNMSSLELGDSALYFCASSLQVRDGYTFGSGTRLTVV.

The chain combines TRBV30 with TRBJ1-5; D is perhaps TRBD1 (5 bases). Per germline, CDR1 GTSNPN and CDR2 SVGIG (reference sequence). V was cut by 5 bases and J by 3 bases, with 11 bases left in between. CDR3 length: 13 amino acids. The CDR3 loop is CAWDEGLNQPQHF. CDR3 nucleotides: TGTGCCTGGGATGAGGGGCTCAATCAGCCCCAGCATTTT.

V usage is TRBV5-4 and J usage is TRBJ1-1; 10 nucleotides agree with TRBD1. The CDR3 spans 15 residues. Germline V gene sequence: CDR1 SGHNT, CDR2 YYREEE (reference sequence). Unmatched junction bases numbered 4, after V lost 4 bases and J lost 1 base. CDR3 sequence: CASSDGTGANTEAFF. The CDR3 nucleotides are TGTGCCAGCAGCGACGGGACAGGGGCGAACACTGAAGCTTTCTTT.

The CDR3 is CASSTPIGVGDTDTQYF. CDR3 DNA: TGTGCCAGCAGCACACCAATAGGAGTAGGGGACACAGATACGCAGTATTTT. The rearrangement links TRBV7-2 to TRBJ2-3, with D perhaps matching TRBD1 (5 bases). Trimming removed 5 bases from V and 2 bases from J, with 20 bases in between. Germline values: CDR1 SGHTA, CDR2 FQGNSA. The length of the CDR3 is 17 residues.

The rearrangement uses TRBV14 and TRBJ2-5, with a weak D call TRBD1 (5 bases). CDR1 is SGHDN and CDR2 is FVKESK in the germline V gene. Trimming removed 0 bases at V and 4 bases at J, with 12 bases between. There are 15 residues in the CDR3. The CDR3 here is CASSQEGGRAETQYF. The DNA for the CDR3 is TGTGCCAGCAGCCAAGAAGGTGGCAGGGCAGAGACCCAGTACTTC.

This clone has only one observation. This rearrangement joins TRBV11-1 to TRBJ2-7, with D unclear. The CDR3 totals 13 residues. V was pared by 3 bases and J by 2 bases, with 8 bases between. Looked up from germline, CDR1 is SGHAT and CDR2 is FQDESV (reference sequence). CDR3 nucleotide sequence: TGTGCCAGCAGCTTCGCGCCGACCTACGAGCAGTACTTC. Its translation: CASSFAPTYEQYF. Combining the CDR3 with reference TRBV11-1 and TRBJ2-7 gives the whole variable domain EAEVAQSPRYKITEKSQAVAFWCDPISGHATLYWYRQILGQGPELLVQFQDESVVDDSQLPKDRFSAERLKGVDSTLKIQPAELGDSAMYLCASSFAPTYEQYFGPGTRLTVT.

The chain couples TRBV10-3 to TRBJ1-1, with D unresolved. Trimming took off 10 bases at V and 0 bases at J, with 12 bases between the two ends. Germline V CDR1 and CDR2: ENHRY, SYGVKD. This CDR3 is 13 amino acids long. As DNA, the CDR3 is TGTGCCACCCGATGGAATATGAACACTGAAGCTTTCTTT. As protein: CATRWNMNTEAFF.

The rearrangement uses TRBV19 and TRBJ2-5, with TRBD2 matching over 7 bases. V lost 5 bases and J lost 3; bases outside the gene matches: 9. Germline CDR1 reads LNHDA; CDR2 reads SQIVND (reference sequence). The CDR3 is 15 amino acids. CDR3: CASSFLSGGEETQYF. CDR3 DNA: TGTGCCAGTAGTTTTCTGTCGGGAGGAGAAGAGACCCAGTACTTC.

The rearrangement joins TRBV28 to TRBJ2-7; TRBD2 might be the D (6 bases). This CDR3 has 15 residues. CDR1 is MDHEN, CDR2 SYDVKM, per germline. The ends were cut back, 5 bases at V and 7 bases at J, with 21 bases in the middle. The CDR3 is CASSPPGTSISEQYF. DNA for the CDR3: TGTGCCAGCAGTCCCCCGGGCACTAGCATCTCGGAGCAGTACTTC.

The chain is built from TRBV7-7 and TRBJ2-7; TRBD1 agrees at 7 bases. V shed 1 base, J shed 11 bases, and the junction held 8 bases outside the gene matches. This CDR3 is 13 amino acids long. Germline CDR1 SSHAT, CDR2 FNYEAQ (reference sequence). The CDR3 spells CASSLGITGEKYF. DNA for the CDR3: TGTGCCAGCAGCTTAGGAATAACAGGGGAGAAGTACTTC.

The gene calls are TRBV2 and TRBJ2-7; 9 bases agree with TRBD1. CDR1 and CDR2 from the germline V gene are SNHLY and FYNNEI. V trimming: 4 bases; J trimming: 4 bases; junction bases outside the gene matches: 8. CDR3 length equals 15 residues. CDR3 residues: CASSVGQGYSYEQYF. The CDR3, as DNA: TGTGCCAGCAGTGTCGGACAGGGGTATTCTTACGAGCAGTACTTC.

For this clone: Other DNA sequences in this specimen translate into the identical CDR3. The chain carries TRBV9 and TRBJ1-1; D is uncertain. Trimming cost V 0 bases and J 1 base, with 7 bases left between them. Germline V gives CDR1 SGDLS, CDR2 YYNGEE. The CDR3 consists of 14 residues. DNA for the CDR3: TGTGCCAGCAGCGTAGGGAGGGCGAACACTGAAGCTTTCTTT. Encoded protein: CASSVGRANTEAFF.

The chain uses TRBV27 and TRBJ2-7; possibly TRBD1 for D (5 bases). CDR3 length: 13 residues. V was clipped by 3 bases and J by 5 bases, with 11 bases between them. Germline V gene lookup returns CDR1 MNHEY and CDR2 SMNVEV (reference sequence). The CDR3 loop is CASSFPQGNEQYF. The CDR3 DNA reads as TGTGCCAGCAGTTTTCCGCAGGGCAACGAGCAGTACTTC.

This clone has only one observation. This chain joins TRBV29-1 and TRBJ2-1; D tentatively fits TRBD1 or TRBD2 (5 bases each). The CDR3 has 14 amino acids. Trimming left V 6 bases short and J 0 bases short, with 12 bases between. CDR1 SQVTM and CDR2 ANQGSEA come from the germline V gene. The CDR3 DNA follows: TGCAGCGTGTCCGGGACCCTCTCCTACAATGAGCAGTTCTTC. It codes for CSVSGTLSYNEQFF.

The CDR3: CASSEAIGRGTIYF. Written as DNA, the CDR3 is TGTGCCAGCAGTGAAGCGATAGGCAGGGGAACCATATATTTT. V gene TRBV6-1 combines with J gene TRBJ1-3; weak D call: TRBD1 (6 bases). V lost 0 bases, J lost 10 bases, and 13 bases lay in between. CDR3 length: 14 amino acids. Germline assignment: CDR1 MNHNS and CDR2 SASEGT.

This clone is a singleton in its sample. The V and J genes are TRBV4-1 and TRBJ2-1, with 8 bases lining up with TRBD1. CDR1 MGHRA and CDR2 YSYEKL come from the germline V gene. This CDR3 has 14 amino acids. Trimming removed 4 bases from V and 7 bases from J; junction bases left unmatched: 6. The CDR3: CASSLGQGRNEQFF. As DNA, the CDR3 is TGCGCCAGCAGCCTAGGACAGGGTAGAAATGAGCAGTTCTTC.

The genes are TRBV18 and TRBJ2-7; 11 bases are shared with TRBD2. Germline CDR1 is KGHSH and CDR2 is LQKENI. The CDR3 totals 15 residues. V was pared by 2 bases and J by 6 bases, with 6 bases of the junction left unmatched. The CDR3 bases are TGTGCCAGCTCACCAACTAGCGGGAGAACGGCCGAGCAGTACTTC. Translating it yields CASSPTSGRTAEQYF.

The DNA of the CDR3 is TGCGCCAGCAGCCACAGAGCCCTTGCGGGAGGAGATGAGCAGTTCTTC. Its translation: CASSHRALAGGDEQFF. This chain links TRBV4-1 with TRBJ2-1; TRBD2 matches 8 bases. This CDR3 has 16 amino acids. Germline CDR1 and CDR2: MGHRA and YSYEKL. Trimming removed 3 bases from V and 8 bases from J; junction bases left unmatched: 12.

The chain links TRBV19 to TRBJ2-1, with D possibly matching TRBD1 (5 bases). V lost 11 bases and J lost 3, with 20 bases in between. The CDR3 extends over 15 amino acids. Germline assignment: CDR1 LNHDA and CDR2 SQIVND (reference sequence). This CDR3 reads CARPVVCRVYNEQFF. For the CDR3, the DNA is TGTGCCCGCCCGGTCGTCTGCAGGGTCTACAATGAGCAGTTCTTC.

This sequence joins TRBV29-1 and TRBJ1-2; D unresolved. The V gene's germline CDR1 is SQVTM and CDR2 ANQGSEA. Trimming stripped 5 bases from V and 4 bases from J, with 17 bases between. The CDR3 length is 14 residues. This CDR3 is CSVSDSSSIYGYTF. The CDR3, as DNA: TGCAGCGTTAGCGATTCTTCCAGCATCTATGGCTACACCTTC.

This clone appeared once. The chain combines TRBV2 with TRBJ1-5; TRBD1 aligns across 7 bases. CDR1 and CDR2 from the germline V gene are SNHLY and FYNNEI. With 5 bases clipped from V and 4 bases from J, the junction kept 8 bases outside the gene matches. CDR3 length: 15 residues. The CDR3 bases are TGTGCCAGCAGTACCCCCGGGACAGCAAATCAGCCCCAGCATTTT. Its protein is CASSTPGTANQPQHF.

This clone was seen a single time. Other DNA sequences in the same sample also yield this CDR3. The CDR3: CASSYSGLAGDEQYF. The CDR3 DNA reads TGTGCCAGCAGTTACTCAGGACTAGCGGGAGACGAGCAGTACTTC. V gene TRBV6-5 combines with J gene TRBJ2-7, with 13 bases aligning to TRBD2. Losses at the gene ends were 0 bases for V and 5 bases for J; bases not matched to a gene: 1. The CDR3 spans 15 residues. Germline CDR1 and CDR2: MNHEY and SVGAGI.

The V call is TRBV7-9, the J call TRBJ1-1; 9 bases fit TRBD1. This CDR3 region has 15 residues. V shed 5 bases, J shed 0 bases, and the junction held 4 bases outside the gene matches. CDR1 is SEHNR, CDR2 FQNEAQ, per germline (reference sequence). CDR3 nucleotides: TGTGCCAGCAGCCCGCGGACAGGGGTGAACACTGAAGCTTTCTTT. The encoded protein is CASSPRTGVNTEAFF.

The CDR3 region is CAWTDSNEQFF. The DNA of the CDR3 is TGTGCCTGGACGGACAGCAATGAGCAGTTCTTC. This chain connects TRBV30 to TRBJ2-1, with a weak D call TRBD1 (6 bases). Looked up from germline, CDR1 is GTSNPN and CDR2 is SVGIG (reference sequence). The V end was cut by 4 bases, the J end by 6 bases, with 7 bases between. The CDR3 loop spans 11 amino acids.

The chain combines TRBV11-2 with TRBJ2-7; 7 nucleotides align to TRBD1. CDR1 and CDR2 (germline): SGHAT, FQNNGV. The CDR3 is 16 residues long. V dropped 4 bases and J dropped 0; count of bases not matched to a gene: 9. The CDR3 DNA sequence: TGTGCCAGCAGCTCACAGACAGGGTACCTCTCCTACGAGCAGTACTTC. Protein product: CASSSQTGYLSYEQYF.